These 11 T cell receptor beta chains originate from one sample sequenced in a study of naive and memory T cell subsets. Both TRBC1 and TRBC2 were covered by a beta constant-region primer of two equimolar oligonucleotides. The ligated cDNA underwent four PCR rounds using SP2 and nested alpha and beta constant-region primers. MiXCR, run by TCRdb on the UMI-ligation and nested PCR reads, gives a single entry per CDR3 protein. The sample has approximately 80,000 distinct CDR3 sequences, 8% to 9.5% seen once. Sequencing was carried out using naive CD8+ T cells from blood. The receptors were gathered from a human donor in good health.

Only a few counts were recorded for this clonotype. V is TRBV20-1 and J is TRBJ2-3; 8 positions match TRBD2. Germline loops: CDR1 DFQATT, CDR2 SNEGSKA (reference sequence). The CDR3 has 17 amino acids. V lost 2 bases, J lost 1 base, and 11 bases stayed unmatched. The CDR3 is CSARRAGEGIGTDTQYF. CDR3 DNA sequence: TGCAGTGCTAGAAGAGCGGGAGAAGGAATAGGCACAGATACGCAGTATTTT.

The chain joins TRBV5-1 to TRBJ2-3; the D is unclear. This CDR3 region has 13 residues. Trimming took 0 bases from V and 4 from J, leaving 6 bases between them. Looked up from germline, CDR1 is SGHRS and CDR2 is YFSETQ. The CDR3 spells CASSLEPPDTQYF. CDR3 bases: TGCGCCAGCAGCTTGGAACCCCCAGATACGCAGTATTTT.

This clonotype was detected only a few times. J is TRBJ1-1 and V is TRBV20-1, with 8 positions matching TRBD1. The CDR3 totals 15 residues. The trim removed 3 bases at V and 5 bases at J, leaving 11 bases unmatched. The germline gives CDR1 DFQATT, CDR2 SNEGSKA (reference sequence). The DNA of the CDR3 is TGCAGTGCTAGGGACAGGGAAGTCGGTAATACTGAAGCTTTCTTT. Translation: CSARDREVGNTEAFF.

The V and J genes are TRBV12-3 or TRBV12-4 and TRBJ2-1, with 7 bases lining up with TRBD1. CDR3 length: 13 residues. The J segment lost 7 bases and the V segment lost 5 bases, leaving 5 bases of the junction unmatched. CDR3 coding DNA: TGTGCCAGCAGTCCCCCGACAGGGAATGAGCAGTTCTTC. It yields the protein CASSPPTGNEQFF.

This clonotype showed up just a few times. The chain couples TRBV6-2 or TRBV6-3 to TRBJ1-1; D unresolved. CDR1 and CDR2 from the germline V gene are MNHEY and SVGEGT. CDR3 length: 11 residues. V was clipped by 4 bases and J by 7 bases, with 7 bases between them. The CDR3, as DNA: TGTGCCAGCAGTTTTAGAGATGAAGCTTTCTTT. Residues: CASSFRDEAFF.

In this sample, this clonotype turned up many times. This chain links TRBV20-1 with TRBJ2-3; tentative D call: TRBD2 (5 bases). The CDR3 is 12 amino acids. V lost 6 bases and J 13 bases, leaving 20 bases between the germline ends. Germline CDR1 reads DFQATT; CDR2 reads SNEGSKA (reference sequence). The DNA of the CDR3 is TGCAGTGCCCGAGATCGAGGTCGGGAAGAGTATTTT. Its protein is CSARDRGREEYF.

Ten or more counts support this clonotype. J is TRBJ2-5 and V is TRBV5-1; TRBD2 aligns across 10 bases. The CDR3 sequence is 15 residues long. The V and J ends lost 7 bases and 2 bases, in that order; junction bases with no gene match: 8. The germline gives CDR1 SGHRS, CDR2 YFSETQ. The CDR3 region has the DNA TGCGCCAGCTTCGGGACTAGCGATTCTCAAGAGACCCAGTACTTC. Residues: CASFGTSDSQETQYF.

As concerns this clonotype: A much larger clone differs from this one at a single base, so this may be a read error. Without the conserved terminal phenylalanine or tryptophan, this CDR3 likely stems from a read error. The chain's CDR3 is CASSVDGSSYNEQFL. The CDR3 DNA reads TGTGCCAGCAGTGTGGACGGGAGCTCCTACAATGAGCAGTTCTTG. V is TRBV2 and J is TRBJ2-1, with D possibly TRBD2 on 6 matching bases. Germline lookup yields CDR1 SNHLY and CDR2 FYNNEI. The CDR3 length is 15 residues. The germline V and J ends were trimmed by 4 bases and 0 bases, with 10 bases remaining between them.

The chain couples TRBV20-1 to TRBJ2-3; 7 bases are a match to TRBD2. This CDR3 is built from 15 residues. CDR1 and CDR2 from the germline V gene are DFQATT and SNEGSKA (reference sequence). The CDR3 here is CTGEGRAGVIDTQYF. CDR3 coding DNA: TGCACCGGGGAAGGGCGGGCGGGAGTTATAGATACGCAGTATTTT.

This clonotype was detected many times. The gene calls are TRBV7-8 and TRBJ2-1; D unresolved. This CDR3 has 14 amino acids. Trimming cost V 3 bases and J 9 bases, with 15 bases left between them. The V gene's germline CDR1 is SGHVS and CDR2 FQNEAQ. CDR3 sequence (DNA): TGTGCCAGCAGCTTTCTCGGACCTACCAGTGAGCAGTTCTTC. Protein sequence: CASSFLGPTSEQFF. Full variable domain (missing parts from reference TRBV7-8 and TRBJ2-1): GAGVSQSPRYKVAKRGQDVALRCDPISGHVSLFWYQQALGQGPEFLTYFQNEAQLDKSGLPSDRFFAERPEGSVSTLKIQRTQQEDSAVYLCASSFLGPTSEQFFGPGTRLTVL.

This chain links TRBV7-9 with TRBJ2-7; either TRBD1 or TRBD2 may supply D (5 bases each). V gave up 1 base and J gave up 2 bases, with 9 bases separating them. The CDR3 covers 14 residues. Germline-derived CDR1 and CDR2 are SEHNR and FQNEAQ (reference sequence). The CDR3 sequence is CASSLGDGTYEQYF. CDR3 coding DNA: TGTGCCAGCAGCTTAGGGGACGGGACCTACGAGCAGTACTTC.